The 9 T cell receptor beta chains below all came from one sample that was sequenced in a study of cytomegalovirus exposure and HLA in healthy donors. PCR primers comprised 60 Vbeta and 13 Jbeta primers. Assay used: immunoSEQ multiplex PCR; TCRdb lists only in-frame clones, some missing. Altogether roughly 150,000 clones are present, 85% being singletons, with the ten largest covering around 2%. Sequencing used PBMCs. These receptors were taken from a woman aged 18-29 years in good health and CMV-seronegative.

The gene calls are TRBV28 and TRBJ2-3; TRBD1 matches at 7 bases. Germline lookup yields CDR1 MDHEN and CDR2 SYDVKM. V trimming: 3 bases; J trimming: 3 bases; junction bases outside the gene matches: 3. The CDR3 length is 14 residues. The CDR3 protein is CASSLTGRTDTQYF. CDR3 nucleotides: TGTGCCAGCAGTTTGACAGGGCGGACAGATACGCAGTATTTT.

The gene calls are TRBV5-1 and TRBJ2-7, with TRBD2 matching 11 bases. The CDR3 length is 16 residues. V was clipped by 4 bases and J by 6 bases; unmatched bases: 12. Germline CDR1 is SGHRS and CDR2 is YFSETQ. CDR3 sequence reads: CASSLDPTSGTSEQYF. CDR3 DNA sequence: TGCGCCAGCAGCCTGGACCCGACTAGCGGGACATCCGAGCAGTACTTC.

The J gene is TRBJ2-4, the V gene TRBV5-6; possibly TRBD2 for D (5 bases). The CDR3 is made up of 15 amino acids. Trimming left V 4 bases short and J 8 bases short, with 19 bases between. Germline CDR1 SGHDT, CDR2 YYEEEE. The CDR3 nucleotides are TGTGCCAGCAGCCCTCCCGGGAATCGGCAGGACATTCAGTACTTC. The encoded protein is CASSPPGNRQDIQYF.

The chain joins TRBV2 to TRBJ2-5, with D maybe TRBD2 (7 bases). V was pared by 7 bases and J by 4 bases, with 13 bases between. Per the germline V gene, CDR1 is SNHLY and CDR2 is FYNNEI. This CDR3 has 13 residues. The CDR3 is CASNRGAGETQYF. The CDR3 nucleotides are TGTGCCAGCAATCGGGGGGCAGGAGAGACCCAGTACTTC.

This clone was seen once. This chain links TRBV6-5 with TRBJ2-5; tentative D call: TRBD2 (7 bases). The J call may be wrong; the DNA end is better matched by TRBJ2-7. The CDR3 runs to 16 residues. Per the germline V gene, CDR1 is MNHEY and CDR2 is SVGAGI. CDR3 residues: CASSYSFAGASYEQYF. The CDR3 nucleotides are TGTGCCAGCAGTTACTCATTCGCGGGGGCGTCCTACGAGCAGTACTTC.

This clone was recorded a few times. This chain links TRBV19 with TRBJ2-5; D not resolved. The V gene's germline CDR1 is LNHDA and CDR2 SQIVND (reference sequence). V lost 4 bases to trimming and J lost 5 bases, with 14 bases between them. CDR3 length equals 14 residues. The CDR3 DNA reads TGTGCCAGTAGTACCCAAGCCCTCGGGGAGACCCAGTACTTC. Its translation: CASSTQALGETQYF. Supplemented by reference TRBV19 and TRBJ2-5, the full variable domain reads DGGITQSPKYLFRKEGQNVTLSCEQNLNHDAMYWYRQDPGQGLRLIYYSQIVNDFQKGDIAEGYSVSREKKESFPLTVTSAQKNPTAFYLCASSTQALGETQYFGPGTRLLVL.

V gene TRBV5-4 combines with J gene TRBJ2-7; TRBD1 might be the D (6 bases). The CDR3 is made up of 15 amino acids. V lost 4 bases and J 0 bases, leaving 14 bases between the germline ends. Germline V gene lookup returns CDR1 SGHNT and CDR2 YYREEE (reference sequence). CDR3 sequence reads: CASSIQGLSSYEQYF. The CDR3 nucleotides read TGTGCCAGCAGCATACAGGGTTTGAGCTCCTACGAGCAGTACTTC.

The chain carries TRBV27 and TRBJ2-7, with D maybe TRBD2 (6 bases). CDR1 MNHEY and CDR2 SMNVEV come from the germline V gene (reference sequence). This CDR3 has 15 amino acids. The V and J ends lost 5 bases and 0 bases respectively, with 14 bases between them. CDR3 coding DNA: TGTGCCAGCAGTCCCGGACTACCCTCCTCCTACGAGCAGTACTTC. As protein: CASSPGLPSSYEQYF.

This rearrangement joins TRBV7-2 to TRBJ2-7; D gene uncertain. This CDR3 region has 15 residues. The V gene's germline CDR1 is SGHTA and CDR2 FQGNSA. V lost 1 base to trimming and J lost 3 bases, with 13 bases between them. CDR3 sequence reads: CASSLGVPGYYEQYF. The CDR3 nucleotides are TGTGCCAGCAGCTTAGGGGTTCCCGGGTACTACGAGCAGTACTTC.